This record looks at one TCR beta chain sequence and its context. Its antigen remains unknown. Time point specified: cycle 4 day 1 (C4D1), after 6 weeks of nivolumab. Following autologous stem cell transplantation, relapse occurred in every patient, and exposure to brentuximab vedotin varied. CD8+ T cell isolation from thawed PBMCs was performed by magnetic negative selection. Sequencing was performed with immunoSEQ multiplex PCR; in TCRdb, only in-frame clones are kept and a portion is missing. Among about 6,800 clones listed, around 64% were seen once. The data originate from a study of PD-1 blockade in classical Hodgkin lymphoma. Study-wide points: Relative to healthy donors, newly diagnosed patients reportedly had lower baseline TCR diversity, which was reported as lower still in relapsed/refractory patients.

This TCR was sampled from a human donor with classical Hodgkin lymphoma. The sequences come from CD8+ T cells from blood, collected before the fourth cycle of nivolumab.

The CDR3 bases are TGTGCCAGCAGACCTGGACGGGAAACGAACACCGGGGAGCTGTTTTTT. Protein sequence: CASRPGRETNTGELFF. This chain uses TRBV28 with TRBJ2-2; D is possibly TRBD2 (5 bases). Germline V lookup: CDR1 MDHEN, CDR2 SYDVKM. The V and J ends lost 6 bases and 0 bases respectively, with 14 bases between them. The CDR3 has 16 residues. Full variable domain (outside the CDR3, taken from reference TRBV28 and TRBJ2-2): DVKVTQSSRYLVKRTGEKVFLECVQDMDHENMFWYRQDPGLGLRLIYFSYDVKMKEKGDIPEGYSVSREKKERFSLILESASTNQTSMYLCASRPGRETNTGELFFGEGSRLTVL.